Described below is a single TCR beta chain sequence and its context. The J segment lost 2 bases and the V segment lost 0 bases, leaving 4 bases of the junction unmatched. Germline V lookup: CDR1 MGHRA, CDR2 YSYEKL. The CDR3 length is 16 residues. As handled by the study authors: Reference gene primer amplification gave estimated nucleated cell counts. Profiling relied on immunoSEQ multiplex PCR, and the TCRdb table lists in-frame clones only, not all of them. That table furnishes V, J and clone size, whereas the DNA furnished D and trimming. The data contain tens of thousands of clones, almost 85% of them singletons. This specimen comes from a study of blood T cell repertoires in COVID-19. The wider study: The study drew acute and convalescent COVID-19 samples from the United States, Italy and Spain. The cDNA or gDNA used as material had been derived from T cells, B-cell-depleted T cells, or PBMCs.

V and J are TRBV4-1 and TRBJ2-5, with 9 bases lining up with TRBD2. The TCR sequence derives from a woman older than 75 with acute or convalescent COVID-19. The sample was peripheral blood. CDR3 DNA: TGCGCCAGCAGCCAAGATCTGCGGGGGGGACAAGAGACCCAGTACTTC. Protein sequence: CASSQDLRGGQETQYF.